Below are 28 T cell receptor beta chains sequenced from a single sample in a study of T cells in Graves' hyperthyroidism and ophthalmopathy. Amplified TCR beta CDR3 regions derived from RNA transcripts. Primed by the HTBI set, a first-round RT-PCR was run on the TCR CDR3. Each CDR3 protein gets one entry after TCRdb re-called the multiplex PCR reads with MiXCR. The sample lists over 200,000 distinct CDR3 sequences; about 16% were seen once. The specimen was blood. The receptors derive from a man in his forties with Graves' hyperthyroidism.

This clonotype was seen repeatedly, ten times or more. The J gene is TRBJ1-1, the V gene TRBV2; TRBD1 matches at 9 bases. Trimming at V came to 6 bases and at J to 13 bases, leaving 6 bases not matched to a gene. CDR1 SNHLY and CDR2 FYNNEI come from the germline V gene. The CDR3 length is 11 residues. Written as DNA, the CDR3 is TGTGCCAGCAGGTACGGGACAGGGAGTTTCTTT. This gives the protein CASRYGTGSFF.

This clonotype was observed a handful of times. The chain is built from TRBV2 and TRBJ2-7, with D perhaps matching TRBD1 (6 bases). Germline V CDR1 and CDR2: SNHLY, FYNNEI. The CDR3 runs 15 residues. V dropped 6 bases and J dropped 2 bases, with 17 bases sitting between them. The CDR3 loop is CASRPGQGPAYEQYF. In DNA form, the CDR3 reads TGTGCCAGCAGGCCGGGACAAGGGCCCGCCTACGAGCAGTACTTC.

V gene TRBV11-1 combines with J gene TRBJ2-7; 14 bases fit TRBD2. Germline CDR1 is SGHAT and CDR2 is FQDESV (reference sequence). The trim removed 4 bases at V and 1 base at J, leaving 0 bases unmatched. The CDR3 is made up of 15 amino acids. In nucleotides, the CDR3 is TGTGCCAGCAGCTGGACTAGCGGGGGGTCCTACGAGCAGTACTTC. This encodes CASSWTSGGSYEQYF.

This clonotype was observed a few times. The chain couples TRBV4-2 to TRBJ1-5; perhaps TRBD1 as D (5 bases). Germline loops: CDR1 LGHNA, CDR2 YNFKEQ. This CDR3 comprises 16 residues. The V end was cut by 4 bases, the J end by 7 bases, with 20 bases between. Written as DNA, the CDR3 is TGTGCCAGCAGCCTTAGGGTGGAAGGGGTGACCCAGCCCCAGCATTTT. This translates into CASSLRVEGVTQPQHF.

This clonotype has a count of ten or more. This rearrangement joins TRBV24-1 to TRBJ1-2; possibly TRBD1 for D (6 bases). V dropped 5 bases and J dropped 2 bases, with 17 bases sitting between them. Germline loops: CDR1 KGHDR, CDR2 SFDVKD. The CDR3 is 16 residues long. The CDR3 is CATSAPEAQGNYGYTF. CDR3 DNA: TGTGCCACCAGTGCCCCCGAGGCTCAGGGGAACTATGGCTACACCTTC.

Many counts were recorded for this clonotype. V and J are TRBV20-1 and TRBJ1-4, with TRBD1 matching over 7 bases. This CDR3 spans 15 amino acids. The V and J ends lost 0 bases and 3 bases, in that order; junction bases with no gene match: 4. The V gene's germline CDR1 is DFQATT and CDR2 SNEGSKA (reference sequence). The CDR3 reads CSAREWDSPNEKLFF. In DNA form, the CDR3 reads TGCAGTGCTAGAGAATGGGACAGTCCTAATGAAAAACTGTTTTTT.

This clonotype came up a few times. At one of its ends the junction is not consistent with the germline gene, which may arise from a read error. The J gene is TRBJ1-2, the V gene TRBV29-1; D remains ambiguous. Germline V gives CDR1 SQVTM, CDR2 ANQGSEA. CDR3 length: 11 amino acids. The CDR3 sequence is CSVEGLDGYTF. In nucleotides, the CDR3 is TGCAGCGTGGAAGGACTCGACGGCTACACCTTC. Looking up the rest from reference TRBV29-1 and TRBJ1-2 gives the full variable domain: SAVISQKPSRDICQRGTSLTIQCQVDSQVTMMFWYRQQPGQSLTLIATANQGSEATYESGFVIDKFPISRPNLTFSTLTVSNMSPEDSSIYLCSVEGLDGYTFGSGTRLTVV.

This clonotype was seen more than once but under ten times. The chain uses TRBV7-3 and TRBJ2-1, with D uncertain. Trimming shortened V by 3 bases and J by 1 base, and 10 bases separated the two germline ends. The CDR3 runs 15 residues. The germline CDR1 and CDR2 sequences are SGHTA and FQGTGA. The CDR3 DNA reads as TGTGCCAGCAGCTTTAGAGATGCTTCCTACAATGAGCAGTTCTTC. Translating gives CASSFRDASYNEQFF. Combining the CDR3 with reference TRBV7-3 and TRBJ2-1 gives the whole variable domain GAGVSQTPSNKVTEKGKYVELRCDPISGHTALYWYRQSLGQGPEFLIYFQGTGAADDSGLPNDRFFAVRPEGSVSTLKIQRTERGDSAVYLCASSFRDASYNEQFFGPGTRLTVL.

Points on this clonotype: This may come from a read error, since a much larger clone is one base off. The conserved phenylalanine or tryptophan normally closing the CDR3 is absent here, so this likely arose from a read error. This chain connects TRBV7-2 to TRBJ2-7, with D possibly matching TRBD2 (7 bases). This CDR3 comprises 14 residues. The V and J ends lost 7 bases and 7 bases respectively, with 20 bases between them. The germline CDR1 and CDR2 sequences are SGHTA and FQGNSA. CDR3 DNA: TGTGCCAGCACCACGTACGCGGGGGCCGGGGAGCAGTACCTC. Protein product: CASTTYAGAGEQYL.

The chain combines TRBV4-1 with TRBJ1-3; unclear D gene. The CDR3 loop spans 17 amino acids. V dropped 0 bases and J dropped 0 bases, with 12 bases sitting between them. Germline assignment: CDR1 MGHRA and CDR2 YSYEKL. Written as DNA, the CDR3 is TGCGCCAGCAGCCAAGAAAGTCCAGCCGACTCTGGAAACACCATATATTTT. Protein: CASSQESPADSGNTIYF.

Worth noting for this clonotype: A much larger clone lies one base from this, so it may be a read error. V and J are TRBV20-1 and TRBJ1-6; TRBD1 matches at 9 bases. Losses at the gene ends were 3 bases for V and 10 bases for J; bases not matched to a gene: 7. Germline V gives CDR1 DFQATT, CDR2 SNEGSKA (reference sequence). The CDR3 sequence is 14 residues long. The DNA for the CDR3 is TGCAGTGCTAGTCGACAGGGGGGCGGCTCACCCCTCCACTTT. Its translation is CSASRQGGGSPLHF.

This clonotype was seen repeatedly, ten times or more. The chain employs TRBV7-2 and TRBJ1-6; the D gene is possibly TRBD1 (6 bases). This CDR3 region has 16 residues. V lost 5 bases, J lost 6 bases, and 17 bases lay in between. CDR1 and CDR2 (germline): SGHTA, FQGNSA. For the CDR3, the DNA is TGTGCCAGCAGCCTCCCCGGGGGCGCCTCTAATTCACCCCTCCACTTT. Its translation is CASSLPGGASNSPLHF. Complete variable domain (other parts from reference TRBV7-2 and TRBJ1-6): GAGVSQSPSNKVTEKGKDVELRCDPISGHTALYWYRQSLGQGLEFLIYFQGNSAPDKSGLPSDRFSAERTGGSVSTLTIQRTQQEDSAVYLCASSLPGGASNSPLHFGNGTRLTVT.

This clonotype was detected many times. The chain carries TRBV27 and TRBJ2-2, with a weak D call TRBD2 (6 bases). V lost 3 bases and J 4 bases, leaving 12 bases between the germline ends. The CDR3 extends over 15 amino acids. CDR1 is MNHEY and CDR2 is SMNVEV in the germline V gene (reference sequence). This CDR3 is CASSFGRGTTGELFF. In DNA, the CDR3 is TGTGCCAGCAGTTTTGGGCGGGGAACCACCGGGGAGCTGTTTTTT.

The V and J genes are TRBV14 and TRBJ2-3; 8 bases are a match to TRBD2. The length of the CDR3 is 18 residues. Germline CDR1 is SGHDN and CDR2 is FVKESK. The J segment lost 0 bases and the V segment lost 2 bases, leaving 10 bases of the junction unmatched. In DNA form, the CDR3 reads TGTGCCAGCAGCCAATACTACTCTGCGGGGGGTAGCACAGATACGCAGTATTTT. Translated, it gives CASSQYYSAGGSTDTQYF.

V is TRBV27 and J is TRBJ2-1, with D maybe TRBD2 (5 bases). The CDR3 consists of 14 residues. Germline CDR1 MNHEY, CDR2 SMNVEV (reference sequence). Trimming removed 3 bases at V and 3 bases at J, with 9 bases between. This CDR3 is CASSLEVIYNEQFF. CDR3 sequence (DNA): TGTGCCAGCAGTTTGGAGGTCATCTACAATGAGCAGTTCTTC.

This clonotype has only a few counts. The chain links TRBV3-1 to TRBJ2-1; 10 bases align to TRBD2. With 4 bases clipped from V and 8 bases from J, the junction kept 8 bases outside the gene matches. Per the germline V gene, CDR1 is LGHDT and CDR2 is YNNKEL (reference sequence). This CDR3 spans 15 amino acids. The CDR3 reads CASSPPGLASYEQFF. CDR3 DNA sequence: TGTGCCAGCAGCCCCCCGGGACTAGCGTCCTATGAGCAGTTCTTC.

This clonotype was recorded at least ten times. The chain has TRBV5-8 and TRBJ1-2; 10 bases are shared with TRBD1. V dropped 4 bases and J dropped 2; count of bases not matched to a gene: 8. The CDR3 runs 16 residues. The V gene's germline CDR1 is SGHTS and CDR2 YDEGEE. The DNA of the CDR3 is TGTGCCAGCAGCGGGGACAGGGGCCCCCTAAACTATGGCTACACCTTC. As protein: CASSGDRGPLNYGYTF.

This chain uses TRBV20-1 with TRBJ2-3, with no clear D. This CDR3 is 12 amino acids long. Germline V gene lookup returns CDR1 DFQATT and CDR2 SNEGSKA (reference sequence). V was pared by 5 bases and J by 6 bases, with 12 bases between. The CDR3 loop reads CSAPTQADTQYF. CDR3 coding DNA: TGCAGTGCTCCCACGCAAGCCGATACGCAGTATTTT.

This clonotype showed up many times. This chain's CDR3 is CASSQLGGTSYEQYF. CDR3 nucleotides: TGTGCCAGCAGCCAACTGGGGGGGACCTCCTACGAGCAGTACTTC. The chain joins TRBV7-9 to TRBJ2-7; the match to TRBD2 covers 7 bases. Per germline, CDR1 SEHNR and CDR2 FQNEAQ (reference sequence). The CDR3 sequence is 15 residues long. The J segment lost 0 bases and the V segment lost 5 bases, leaving 7 bases of the junction unmatched.

Comment on this clonotype: A single base separates this from a much larger clone, so it may be a read error. The genes are TRBV5-1 and TRBJ2-5; TRBD1 matches at 9 bases. Germline CDR1 is SGHRS and CDR2 is YFSETQ. The CDR3 runs to 14 residues. The CDR3 is CASSPYRGQETQHF. DNA of the CDR3: TGCGCCAGCAGCCCGTACAGGGGGCAAGAGACCCAGCACTTC.

Many counts were recorded for this clonotype. The chain uses TRBV6-2 or TRBV6-3 and TRBJ1-5; D is unclear. The CDR3 sequence is 14 residues long. Germline CDR1 is MNHEY and CDR2 is SVGEGT. V was cut by 2 bases and J by 9 bases, with 14 bases left in between. The CDR3 here is CASSYQEGLRPQHF. In DNA form, the CDR3 reads TGTGCCAGCAGTTACCAGGAGGGCCTGCGGCCCCAGCATTTT.

As to this clonotype: An end of the junction does not agree with germline; a read error may underlie this. V gene TRBV10-3 combines with J gene TRBJ1-2, with TRBD1 matching over 10 bases. This CDR3 has 15 residues. In germline, CDR1 is ENHRY, CDR2 SYGVKD. CDR3 region: CASSDVGTGVSGYTF. As DNA, the CDR3 is TGTGCCAGCAGTGATGTAGGGACAGGGGTGAGTGGCTACACCTTC.

This chain links TRBV9 with TRBJ1-2, with TRBD1 matching over 8 bases. From germline, CDR1 is SGDLS and CDR2 YYNGEE. CDR3 size: 14 residues. Trimming cost V 4 bases and J 8 bases; bases outside gene matches: 10. The CDR3 DNA reads TGTGCCAGCAGCTCGAGGACAGGGACTAACGGCTACACCTTC. Encoded protein: CASSSRTGTNGYTF.

The genes are TRBV4-1 and TRBJ2-7; D is ambiguous. The V end was cut by 2 bases, the J end by 3 bases, with 8 bases between. CDR1 and CDR2 from the germline V gene are MGHRA and YSYEKL. The CDR3 length is 13 residues. CDR3 in amino acids: CASSQSKGYEQYF. Here the CDR3 DNA reads TGCGCCAGCAGCCAAAGCAAAGGCTACGAGCAGTACTTC.

This clonotype has only one observation. The gene calls are TRBV20-1 and TRBJ2-3; D unclear. Germline CDR1 DFQATT, CDR2 SNEGSKA (reference sequence). CDR3 length: 15 amino acids. V gave up 3 bases and J gave up 5 bases, with 18 bases separating them. The CDR3 bases are TGCAGTGCTAGGGACCCACGGCTCCGTGGAGATACGCAGTATTTT. Translation: CSARDPRLRGDTQYF.

This clonotype was recorded many times. V is TRBV20-1 and J is TRBJ1-2, with a possible D match to TRBD1 (5 bases). Germline CDR1 is DFQATT and CDR2 is SNEGSKA (reference sequence). Deletions cut 5 bases from V and 4 bases from J, with 8 bases between. The CDR3 runs to 11 residues. The CDR3 reads CSAGDGYGYTF. As DNA, the CDR3 is TGCAGTGCTGGGGACGGCTATGGCTACACCTTC.

V and J are TRBV2 and TRBJ1-1, with TRBD1 matching 8 bases. The V and J ends lost 6 bases and 2 bases, in that order; junction bases with no gene match: 5. This CDR3 is built from 14 residues. Germline V gene lookup returns CDR1 SNHLY and CDR2 FYNNEI. DNA of the CDR3: TGTGCCAGCAGCCATTCAGGGGGCAACACTGAAGCTTTCTTT. Translation: CASSHSGGNTEAFF.

This clonotype was detected many times. The chain is built from TRBV6-5 and TRBJ2-7; the D call may be TRBD1 or TRBD2 (5 bases each). The germline gives CDR1 MNHEY, CDR2 SVGAGI. The CDR3 extends over 14 amino acids. Trimming cost V 0 bases and J 2 bases, with 8 bases left between them. CDR3 amino acids: CASSYSQGPYEQYF. The CDR3, as DNA: TGTGCCAGCAGTTACTCGCAGGGACCCTACGAGCAGTACTTC.